The 7 T cell receptor beta chains given below trace back to one sample, sequenced in a study of PD-1 and CTLA-4 blockade in melanoma. Data came from immunoSEQ multiplex PCR; TCRdb stores just in-frame clones and leaves some out. The data show around 29,000 clones, roughly 91% seen once. Here the sequenced sample was CD8+ T cells from peripheral blood, taken before anti-PD-1 treatment. The receptors come from a human donor with melanoma.

This clone appeared a single time. V is TRBV11-2 and J is TRBJ1-1, with 8 bases matching TRBD1. The length of the CDR3 is 13 residues. V shed 2 bases and J 8 bases; nucleotides not matched to a gene: 4. Germline V CDR1 and CDR2: SGHAT, FQNNGV. CDR3 region: CASSLMTGEEAFF. DNA of the CDR3: TGTGCCAGCAGCTTAATGACAGGGGAGGAAGCTTTCTTT.

By share, this clone ranks as medium-sized. This chain connects TRBV18 to TRBJ2-1; D possibly corresponds to TRBD1 (5 bases). V was clipped by 2 bases and J by 7 bases, with 12 bases between them. CDR3 length equals 14 residues. Germline CDR1 KGHSH, CDR2 LQKENI. The CDR3 sequence is CASSPWGPTNEQFF. Written as DNA, the CDR3 is TGTGCCAGCTCACCATGGGGCCCCACGAATGAGCAGTTCTTC.

This chain links TRBV19 with TRBJ1-5; no firm D call. Germline V lookup: CDR1 LNHDA, CDR2 SQIVND (reference sequence). This CDR3 spans 14 amino acids. V was trimmed by 3 bases and J by 4 bases, leaving 10 bases between them. CDR3 nucleotide sequence: TGTGCCAGTAGTATTACAATCAGGAATCAGCCCCAGCATTTT. Amino acids: CASSITIRNQPQHF. Using reference TRBV19 and TRBJ1-5 for the parts outside the CDR3, the full variable domain is DGGITQSPKYLFRKEGQNVTLSCEQNLNHDAMYWYRQDPGQGLRLIYYSQIVNDFQKGDIAEGYSVSREKKESFPLTVTSAQKNPTAFYLCASSITIRNQPQHFGDGTRLSIL.

In this sample, this clone turned up a few times. V and J are TRBV27 and TRBJ2-7; TRBD2 agrees at 8 bases. From germline, CDR1 is MNHEY and CDR2 SMNVEV (reference sequence). CDR3 length equals 14 residues. V was clipped by 6 bases and J by 5 bases; unmatched bases: 9. CDR3 protein: CASSLAGHGNEQYF. Here the CDR3 DNA reads TGTGCCAGCAGCTTAGCGGGACACGGGAACGAGCAGTACTTC.

The chain is built from TRBV30 and TRBJ2-7; a possible D gene is TRBD2 (6 bases). There are 14 residues in the CDR3. From germline, CDR1 is GTSNPN and CDR2 SVGIG (reference sequence). Trimming removed 1 base from V and 4 bases from J, with 14 bases in between. CDR3 loop: CAWSGGGISYEQYF. The CDR3 nucleotides read TGTGCCTGGAGTGGGGGAGGTATTTCTTACGAGCAGTACTTC.

This rearrangement joins TRBV5-1 to TRBJ2-7; D is perhaps TRBD1 (5 bases). CDR1 and CDR2 from the germline V gene are SGHRS and YFSETQ. Deletions cut 4 bases from V and 12 bases from J, with 17 bases between. The CDR3 runs to 12 residues. Written as DNA, the CDR3 is TGCGCCAGCAGCCAATACGACAGTCTCTGGTACTTC. The encoded protein is CASSQYDSLWYF.

The genes are TRBV30 and TRBJ2-3; 7 positions match TRBD2. Germline-derived CDR1 and CDR2 are GTSNPN and SVGIG (reference sequence). V dropped 3 bases and J dropped 3; count of bases not matched to a gene: 6. The CDR3 totals 14 residues. This chain's CDR3 is CAWSMIGGTDTQYF. The CDR3, as DNA: TGTGCCTGGAGCATGATCGGGGGGACAGATACGCAGTATTTT.